These 21 T cell receptor beta chains share one sample of origin, sequenced in a study of T-cell reconstitution after alpha-beta-depleted transplantation in children. TCRbeta library construction was performed incorporating unique molecular identifiers. TCRdb analysed the PCR reads with MiXCR anew, one entry per CDR3 protein. The repertoire holds 400,000 to 500,000 distinct CDR3 sequences, about 11% seen once, with roughly 5.5% in the top ten. The sequences come from PBMCs from the stem cell graft donor, collected from the stem cell graft. The receptors were sampled from a human donor who donated a stem cell graft to a child with acute myeloid leukemia.

V usage is TRBV2 and J usage is TRBJ1-1; D is uncertain. Trimming removed 4 bases from V and 10 bases from J, with 16 bases in between. Germline V gene sequence: CDR1 SNHLY, CDR2 FYNNEI. This CDR3 has 13 amino acids. In DNA, the CDR3 is TGTGCCAGCAGTGCCATCCCGACCGGTGGAGCTTTCTTT. It specifies CASSAIPTGGAFF.

The rearrangement links TRBV6-1 to TRBJ2-3, with D perhaps TRBD1 (6 bases). The germline V gene has CDR1 MNHNS and CDR2 SASEGT. The CDR3 has 15 amino acids. V was shortened by 5 bases and J by 4 bases, with 16 bases between the two germline ends. CDR3 amino acids: CASSRKAGVSDTQYF. The CDR3 DNA follows: TGTGCCAGCAGTCGGAAGGCAGGGGTGTCAGATACGCAGTATTTT.

The chain recombines TRBV20-1 with TRBJ2-1, with D maybe TRBD2 (5 bases). Germline V gene lookup returns CDR1 DFQATT and CDR2 SNEGSKA (reference sequence). V was trimmed by 5 bases and J by 6 bases, leaving 17 bases between them. This CDR3 region has 14 residues. CDR3 sequence: CSASLGSSPNEQFF. CDR3 coding DNA: TGCAGTGCTTCCTTGGGATCTAGCCCCAATGAGCAGTTCTTC.

This clonotype was recorded a few times. The chain employs TRBV5-5 and TRBJ2-7; D is possibly TRBD1 or TRBD2 (5 bases each). CDR3 size: 16 residues. Deletions cut 2 bases from V and 2 bases from J, with 17 bases between. Germline CDR1 and CDR2: SGHKS and YYEKEE (reference sequence). The CDR3 loop reads CASSFHLRGFTYEQYV. The CDR3 bases are TGTGCCAGCAGCTTTCACCTCCGGGGCTTTACCTACGAGCAGTACGTC.

The table lists this clonotype with a few counts. This chain joins TRBV19 and TRBJ2-5; D possibly corresponds to TRBD1 (6 bases). This CDR3 has 14 residues. The ends were cut back, 8 bases at V and 9 bases at J, with 22 bases in the middle. In germline, CDR1 is LNHDA, CDR2 SQIVND (reference sequence). The CDR3 region has the DNA TGTGCCAGTTCGACCCGGCAGGGGAAGATGTCCCAGTACTTC. It is translated as CASSTRQGKMSQYF.

This clonotype has more than one count but fewer than ten. The CDR3 DNA sequence: TGCGCCAGCAGCCCCGAGACAGGGGGCGGCCCAAACATTCAGTACTTC. Protein product: CASSPETGGGPNIQYF. The V call is TRBV5-1, the J call TRBJ2-4; 10 bases line up with TRBD1. There are 16 residues in the CDR3. CDR1 is SGHRS, CDR2 YFSETQ, per germline. V lost 4 bases and J lost 6; bases outside the gene matches: 10. Full variable domain (remainder filled in from reference TRBV5-1 and TRBJ2-4): KAGVTQTPRYLIKTRGQQVTLSCSPISGHRSVSWYQQTPGQGLQFLFEYFSETQRNKGNFPGRFSGRQFSNSRSEMNVSTLELGDSALYLCASSPETGGGPNIQYFGAGTRLSVL.

In its sample, this clonotype was seen a few times. The V gene is TRBV7-2, the J gene TRBJ2-1; the D call may be TRBD1 or TRBD2 (5 bases each). CDR3 length: 14 residues. Per the germline V gene, CDR1 is SGHTA and CDR2 is FQGNSA. V shed 3 bases and J shed 8 bases, with 14 bases lying between them. CDR3 protein: CASSFRDQGDEQFF. The CDR3 DNA follows: TGTGCCAGCAGCTTCCGGGACCAGGGCGATGAGCAGTTCTTC.

The chain joins TRBV5-1 to TRBJ1-1; no reliable D call. The CDR3 extends over 15 amino acids. The germline V gene encodes CDR1 SGHRS and CDR2 YFSETQ. V shed 3 bases and J shed 4 bases, with 16 bases lying between them. CDR3 sequence: CASSSTSGRGTEAFF. The CDR3 DNA reads as TGCGCCAGCAGCTCGACCTCGGGTCGGGGCACTGAAGCTTTCTTT.

This clonotype has a count of ten or more. The V call is TRBV27, the J call TRBJ2-3, with TRBD1 identical over 12 bases. CDR1 is MNHEY and CDR2 is SMNVEV in the germline V gene (reference sequence). This CDR3 region has 16 residues. The junction had 7 bases not matched to a gene; V was cut back by 6 bases and J by 3 bases. CDR3 DNA: TGTGCCAGCAGAAGGGACAGGGGGCCGGGGACAGATACGCAGTATTTT. Residues: CASRRDRGPGTDTQYF.

CDR3 region: CASSSPRVLKETQYF. DNA for the CDR3: TGTGCCAGCAGCTCGCCACGGGTACTCAAAGAGACCCAGTACTTC. The chain couples TRBV7-2 to TRBJ2-5; D unclear. Germline loops: CDR1 SGHTA, CDR2 FQGNSA. Trimming shortened V by 4 bases and J by 3 bases, and 15 bases separated the two germline ends. This CDR3 has 15 amino acids.

At least ten counts were recorded for this clonotype. The V and J genes are TRBV10-3 and TRBJ2-7; 7 bases line up with TRBD1. CDR1 and CDR2 from the germline V gene are ENHRY and SYGVKD. V trimming: 4 bases; J trimming: 7 bases; junction bases outside the gene matches: 4. There are 12 residues in the CDR3. CDR3 sequence (DNA): TGTGCCATCAGTGTGGACAGGCGGGAGCAGTACTTC. It yields the protein CAISVDRREQYF.

The rearrangement joins TRBV7-3 to TRBJ2-3; 7 bases align to TRBD2. Trimming cost V 5 bases and J 0 bases; bases outside gene matches: 5. This CDR3 has 15 residues. In germline, CDR1 is SGHTA, CDR2 FQGTGA. The DNA of the CDR3 is TGTGCCAGCAGCCCCACTAGCGCGAGCACAGATACGCAGTATTTT. This gives the protein CASSPTSASTDTQYF.

This clonotype appeared many times. The chain is built from TRBV6-5 and TRBJ2-5; D tentatively reads TRBD1 or TRBD2 (6 bases each). Germline CDR1 reads MNHEY; CDR2 reads SVGAGI. The V end lost 4 bases, the J end lost 5 bases, and 14 bases lay between the germline ends. The CDR3 consists of 14 residues. In DNA form, the CDR3 reads TGTGCCAGCAGTTTAGGGGGGCGCGTGGAGACCCAGTACTTC. Amino acids: CASSLGGRVETQYF.

This clonotype was seen repeatedly, ten times or more. This chain connects TRBV15 to TRBJ1-1; 7 nucleotides line up with TRBD1. The junction had 5 bases not matched to a gene; V was cut back by 2 bases and J by 11 bases. The CDR3 sequence is 12 residues long. Germline lookup yields CDR1 LNHNV and CDR2 YYDKDF (reference sequence). CDR3 in amino acids: CATSRSTGSAFF. The CDR3 DNA follows: TGTGCCACCAGCAGATCGACAGGGTCGGCTTTCTTT.

The rearrangement links TRBV20-1 to TRBJ2-3; 10 positions match TRBD2. The CDR3 covers 14 residues. From germline, CDR1 is DFQATT and CDR2 SNEGSKA (reference sequence). The ends lost 4 bases at V and 0 bases at J; junction bases unmatched: 1. In nucleotides, the CDR3 is TGCAGTGCTACTAGCGGGGGCAGCACAGATACGCAGTATTTT. Translating gives CSATSGGSTDTQYF.

V gene TRBV20-1 combines with J gene TRBJ2-1; the match to TRBD2 covers 14 bases. This CDR3 has 16 amino acids. The V gene's germline CDR1 is DFQATT and CDR2 SNEGSKA (reference sequence). V lost 5 bases, J lost 8 bases, and 11 bases stayed unmatched. The CDR3 reads CSASLPGTSGRDEQFF. CDR3 in DNA: TGCAGTGCTTCCCTCCCCGGGACTAGCGGGAGAGATGAGCAGTTCTTC.

This clonotype is medium-sized (0.01 to 0.1%) in the sample. The rearrangement uses TRBV20-1 and TRBJ2-5; 8 bases align to TRBD2. This CDR3 comprises 15 residues. J gave up 2 bases and V 3 bases, and 8 bases lay outside the gene matches. The germline V gene has CDR1 DFQATT and CDR2 SNEGSKA (reference sequence). The CDR3 DNA is TGCAGTGCTAGTACGGATAGCGGGACGCAAGAGACCCAGTACTTC. This sequence encodes CSASTDSGTQETQYF.

This clonotype turned up a few times. The gene calls are TRBV29-1 and TRBJ2-1; no definite D call. Germline assignment: CDR1 SQVTM and CDR2 ANQGSEA. This CDR3 has 11 residues. V gave up 7 bases and J gave up 4 bases, with 8 bases separating them. DNA for the CDR3: TGCAGCGCTGGAAGGTACAATGAGCAGTTCTTC. Its translation is CSAGRYNEQFF.

The rearrangement uses TRBV20-1 and TRBJ1-5; TRBD1 might be the D (5 bases). Germline CDR1 DFQATT, CDR2 SNEGSKA (reference sequence). The CDR3 covers 13 residues. Deletions cut 4 bases from V and 8 bases from J, with 15 bases between. This chain's CDR3 is CSATGRAREPQHF. In nucleotides, the CDR3 is TGCAGTGCTACCGGACGGGCCAGGGAGCCCCAGCATTTT.

This clonotype was seen a handful of times. One junction end does not reproduce the germline sequence, and a read error may be involved. The chain is built from TRBV12-3 or TRBV12-4 and TRBJ2-7; D is unresolved. The CDR3 is 11 amino acids. The CDR3 DNA reads as TGTGCCCGCAGGCCGAATTACGAGCAGTACTTC. Protein product: CARRPNYEQYF.

This clonotype has at least ten counts. The chain carries TRBV6-1 and TRBJ1-3; tentative D call: TRBD1 (5 bases). The CDR3 is made up of 11 amino acids. Trimming removed 10 bases at V and 6 bases at J, with 10 bases between. CDR1 and CDR2 from the germline V gene are MNHNS and SASEGT. The CDR3 DNA reads TGTGCCACGGGACTAGTAAACACCATATATTTT. Protein sequence: CATGLVNTIYF.